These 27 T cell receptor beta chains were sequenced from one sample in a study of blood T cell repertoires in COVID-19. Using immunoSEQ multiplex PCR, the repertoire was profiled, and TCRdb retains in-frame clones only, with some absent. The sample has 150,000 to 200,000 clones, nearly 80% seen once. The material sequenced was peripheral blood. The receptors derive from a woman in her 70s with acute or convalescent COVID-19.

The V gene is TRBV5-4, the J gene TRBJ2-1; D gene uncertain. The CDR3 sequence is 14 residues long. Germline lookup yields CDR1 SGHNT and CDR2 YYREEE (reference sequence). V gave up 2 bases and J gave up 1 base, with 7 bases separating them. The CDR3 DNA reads TGTGCCAGCAGCTTTACTAATTCCTACAATGAGCAGTTCTTC. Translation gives CASSFTNSYNEQFF.

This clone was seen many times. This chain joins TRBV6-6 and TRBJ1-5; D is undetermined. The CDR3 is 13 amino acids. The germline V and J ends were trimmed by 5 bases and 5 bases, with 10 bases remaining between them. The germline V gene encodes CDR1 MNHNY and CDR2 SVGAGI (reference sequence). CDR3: CASSSQDYQPQHF. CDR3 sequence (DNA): TGTGCCAGCAGTAGCCAAGACTATCAGCCCCAGCATTTT.

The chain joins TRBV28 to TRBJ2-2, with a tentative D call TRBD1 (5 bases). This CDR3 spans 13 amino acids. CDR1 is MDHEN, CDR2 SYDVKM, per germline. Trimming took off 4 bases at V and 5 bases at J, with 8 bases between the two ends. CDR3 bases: TGTGCCAGCAGTTCCAGGGTTACCGGGGAGCTGTTTTTT. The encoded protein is CASSSRVTGELFF.

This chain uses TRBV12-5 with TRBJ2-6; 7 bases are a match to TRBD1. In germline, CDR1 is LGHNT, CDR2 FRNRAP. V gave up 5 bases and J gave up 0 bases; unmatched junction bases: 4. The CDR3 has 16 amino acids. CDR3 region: CASGPGQDSGANVLTF. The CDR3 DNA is TGTGCTAGTGGTCCTGGACAGGACTCTGGGGCCAACGTCCTGACTTTC. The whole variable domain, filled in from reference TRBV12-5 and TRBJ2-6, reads DARVTQTPRHKVTEMGQEVTMRCQPILGHNTVFWYRQTMMQGLELLAYFRNRAPLDDSGMPKDRFSAEMPDATLATLKIQPSEPRDSAVYFCASGPGQDSGANVLTFGAGSRLTVL.

CDR3 coding DNA: TGCGCCAGCAGCTGGGGACAGGGGCTCGGACTAGCGGATCTGCATGAGCAGTTCTTC. Its translation: CASSWGQGLGLADLHEQFF. This chain joins TRBV5-1 and TRBJ2-1; either TRBD1 or TRBD2 may fit D (10 bases each). Trimming shortened V by 3 bases and J by 8 bases, and 30 bases separated the two germline ends. CDR3 length: 19 residues. CDR1 SGHRS and CDR2 YFSETQ come from the germline V gene.

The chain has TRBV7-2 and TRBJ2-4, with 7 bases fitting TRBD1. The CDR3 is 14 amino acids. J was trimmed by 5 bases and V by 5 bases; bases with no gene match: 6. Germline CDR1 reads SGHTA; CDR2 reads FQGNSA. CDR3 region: CASSIRGNENIQYF. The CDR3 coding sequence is TGTGCCAGCAGCATCAGGGGGAATGAAAACATTCAGTACTTC.

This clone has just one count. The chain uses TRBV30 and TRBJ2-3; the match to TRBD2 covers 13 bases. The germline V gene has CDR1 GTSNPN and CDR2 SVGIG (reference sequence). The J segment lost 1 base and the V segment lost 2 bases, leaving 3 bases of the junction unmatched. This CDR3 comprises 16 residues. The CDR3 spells CAWSPGLAGGTDTQYF. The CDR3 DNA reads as TGTGCCTGGAGTCCCGGACTAGCGGGAGGCACAGATACGCAGTATTTT.

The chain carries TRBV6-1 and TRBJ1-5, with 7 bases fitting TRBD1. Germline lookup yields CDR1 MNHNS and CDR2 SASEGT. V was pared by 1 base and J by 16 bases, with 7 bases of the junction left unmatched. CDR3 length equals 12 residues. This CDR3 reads CASSEVQGGQHF. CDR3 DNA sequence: TGTGCCAGCAGTGAAGTACAAGGGGGCCAACATTTT.

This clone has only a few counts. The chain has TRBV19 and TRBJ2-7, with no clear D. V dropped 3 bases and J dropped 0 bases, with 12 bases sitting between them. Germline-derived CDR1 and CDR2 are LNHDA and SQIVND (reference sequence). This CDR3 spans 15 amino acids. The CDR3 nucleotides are TGTGCCAGTAGTATGAGTCACTTCAACTCCTACGAGCAGTACTTC. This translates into CASSMSHFNSYEQYF. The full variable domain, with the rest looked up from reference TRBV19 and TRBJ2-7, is DGGITQSPKYLFRKEGQNVTLSCEQNLNHDAMYWYRQDPGQGLRLIYYSQIVNDFQKGDIAEGYSVSREKKESFPLTVTSAQKNPTAFYLCASSMSHFNSYEQYFGPGTRLTVT.

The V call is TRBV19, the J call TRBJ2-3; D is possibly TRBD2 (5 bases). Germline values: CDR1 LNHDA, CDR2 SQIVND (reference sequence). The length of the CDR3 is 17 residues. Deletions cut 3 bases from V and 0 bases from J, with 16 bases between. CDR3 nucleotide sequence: TGTGCCAGTAGTATGTACGGAGCGGCCCCTAGCACAGATACGCAGTATTTT. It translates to CASSMYGAAPSTDTQYF.

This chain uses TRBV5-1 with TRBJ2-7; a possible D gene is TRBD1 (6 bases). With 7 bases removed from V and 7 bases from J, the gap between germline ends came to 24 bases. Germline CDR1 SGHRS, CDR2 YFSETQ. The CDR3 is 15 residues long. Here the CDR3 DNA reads TGCGCCAGCGGGCCAGGGGCCCCTGGGAAGGGGGAGCAGTACTTC. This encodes CASGPGAPGKGEQYF. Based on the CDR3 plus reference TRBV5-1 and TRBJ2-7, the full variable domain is KAGVTQTPRYLIKTRGQQVTLSCSPISGHRSVSWYQQTPGQGLQFLFEYFSETQRNKGNFPGRFSGRQFSNSRSEMNVSTLELGDSALYLCASGPGAPGKGEQYFGPGTRLTVT.

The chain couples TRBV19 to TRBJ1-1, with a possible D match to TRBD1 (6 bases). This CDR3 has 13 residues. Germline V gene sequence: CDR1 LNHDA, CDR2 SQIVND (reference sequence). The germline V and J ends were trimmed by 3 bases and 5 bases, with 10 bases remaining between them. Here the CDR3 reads CASSIQGSTEAFF. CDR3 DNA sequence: TGTGCCAGTAGTATTCAGGGGTCGACTGAAGCTTTCTTT.

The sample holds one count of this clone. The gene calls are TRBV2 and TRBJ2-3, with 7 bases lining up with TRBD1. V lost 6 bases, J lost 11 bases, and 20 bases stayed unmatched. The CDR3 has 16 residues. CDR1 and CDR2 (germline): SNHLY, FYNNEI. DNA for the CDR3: TGTGCCAGCAGGTCAGCCGACAGGGATTGGGCATCCGGGCAGTATTTT. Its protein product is CASRSADRDWASGQYF. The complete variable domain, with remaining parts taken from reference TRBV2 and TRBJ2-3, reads EPEVTQTPSHQVTQMGQEVILRCVPISNHLYFYWYRQILGQKVEFLVSFYNNEISEKSEIFDDQFSVERPDGSNFTLKIRSTKLEDSAMYFCASRSADRDWASGQYFGPGTRLTVL.

The CDR3 nucleotides read TGTGCCAGCAGCCCTATGGGGACAGGAACCACCGGGGAGCTGTTTTTT. It codes for CASSPMGTGTTGELFF. The rearrangement links TRBV7-9 to TRBJ2-2; 8 bases are shared with TRBD1. Germline CDR1 reads SEHNR; CDR2 reads FQNEAQ (reference sequence). CDR3 length equals 16 residues. The J segment lost 4 bases and the V segment lost 5 bases, leaving 9 bases of the junction unmatched.

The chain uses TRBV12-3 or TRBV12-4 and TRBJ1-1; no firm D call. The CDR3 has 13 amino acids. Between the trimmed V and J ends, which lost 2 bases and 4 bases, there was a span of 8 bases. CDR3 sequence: CASSLREGTEAFF. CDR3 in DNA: TGTGCCAGCAGTTTAAGAGAGGGCACTGAAGCTTTCTTT.

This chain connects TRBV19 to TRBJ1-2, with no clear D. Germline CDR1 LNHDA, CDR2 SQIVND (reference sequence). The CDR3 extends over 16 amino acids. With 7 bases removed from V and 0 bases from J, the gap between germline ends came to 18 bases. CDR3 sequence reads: CASNSPRGQANYGYTF. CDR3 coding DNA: TGTGCCAGTAACTCACCGCGAGGCCAAGCTAACTATGGCTACACCTTC.

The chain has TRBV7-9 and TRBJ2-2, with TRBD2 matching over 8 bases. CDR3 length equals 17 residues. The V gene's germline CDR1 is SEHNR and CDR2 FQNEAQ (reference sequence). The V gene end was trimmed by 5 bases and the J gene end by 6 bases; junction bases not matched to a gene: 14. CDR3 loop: CASSHPNSGISAGELFF. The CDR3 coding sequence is TGTGCCAGCAGCCACCCAAATAGCGGGATATCGGCCGGGGAGCTGTTTTTT.

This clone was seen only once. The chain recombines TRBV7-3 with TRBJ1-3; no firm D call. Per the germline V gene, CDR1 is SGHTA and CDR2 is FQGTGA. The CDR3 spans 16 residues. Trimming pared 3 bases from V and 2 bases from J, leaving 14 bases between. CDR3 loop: CASSLGPPGAGNTIYF. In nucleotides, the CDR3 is TGTGCCAGCAGCTTGGGTCCCCCAGGTGCTGGAAACACCATATATTTT.

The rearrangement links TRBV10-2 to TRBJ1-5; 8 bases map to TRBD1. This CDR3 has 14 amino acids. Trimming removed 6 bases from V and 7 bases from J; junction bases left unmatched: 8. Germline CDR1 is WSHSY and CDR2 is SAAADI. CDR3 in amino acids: CASRGRGRNQPQHF. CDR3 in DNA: TGCGCCAGCAGGGGCAGGGGGCGGAACCAGCCCCAGCATTTT.

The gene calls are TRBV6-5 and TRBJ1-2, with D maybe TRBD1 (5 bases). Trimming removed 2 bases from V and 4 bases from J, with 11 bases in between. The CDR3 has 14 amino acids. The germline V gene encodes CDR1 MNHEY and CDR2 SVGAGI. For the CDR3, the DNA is TGTGCCAGCAGTTACAGCAGGGTGGGCTATGGCTACACCTTC. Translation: CASSYSRVGYGYTF.

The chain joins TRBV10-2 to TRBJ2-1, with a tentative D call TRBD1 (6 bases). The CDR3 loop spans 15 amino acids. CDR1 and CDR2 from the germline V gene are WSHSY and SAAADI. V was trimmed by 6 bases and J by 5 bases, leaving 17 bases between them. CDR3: CASREAGAPHNEQFF. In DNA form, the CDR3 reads TGCGCCAGCAGGGAGGCAGGGGCGCCCCACAATGAGCAGTTCTTC.

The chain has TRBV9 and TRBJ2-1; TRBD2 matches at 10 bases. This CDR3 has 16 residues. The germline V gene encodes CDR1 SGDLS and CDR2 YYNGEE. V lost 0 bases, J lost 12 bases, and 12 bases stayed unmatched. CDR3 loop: CASSVDAGLAGVRQFF. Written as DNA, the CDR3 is TGTGCCAGCAGCGTAGATGCGGGGCTAGCGGGAGTAAGGCAGTTCTTC. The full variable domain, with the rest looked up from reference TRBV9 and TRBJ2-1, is DSGVTQTPKHLITATGQRVTLRCSPRSGDLSVYWYQQSLDQGLQFLIQYYNGEERAKGNILERFSAQQFPDLHSELNLSSLELGDSALYFCASSVDAGLAGVRQFFGPGTRLTVL.

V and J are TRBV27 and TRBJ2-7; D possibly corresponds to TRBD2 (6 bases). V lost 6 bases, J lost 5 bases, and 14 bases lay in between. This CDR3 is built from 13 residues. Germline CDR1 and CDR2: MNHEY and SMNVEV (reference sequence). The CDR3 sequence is CASRGGNPHEQYF. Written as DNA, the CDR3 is TGTGCCAGCAGGGGGGGTAATCCCCACGAGCAGTACTTC.

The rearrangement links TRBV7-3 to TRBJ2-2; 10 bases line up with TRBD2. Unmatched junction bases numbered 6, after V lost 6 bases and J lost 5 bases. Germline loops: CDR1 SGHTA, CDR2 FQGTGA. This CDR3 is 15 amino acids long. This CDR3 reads CASRQGLATTGELFF. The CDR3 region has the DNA TGTGCCAGCAGACAGGGACTAGCGACTACCGGGGAGCTGTTTTTT.

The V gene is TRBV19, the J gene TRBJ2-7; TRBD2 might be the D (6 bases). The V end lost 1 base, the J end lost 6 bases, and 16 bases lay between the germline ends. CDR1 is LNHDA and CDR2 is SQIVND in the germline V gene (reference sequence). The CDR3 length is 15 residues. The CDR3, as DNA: TGTGCCAGTAGTATAGCTGTCGGGAGCCCCTCCGAGCAGTACTTC. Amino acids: CASSIAVGSPSEQYF.

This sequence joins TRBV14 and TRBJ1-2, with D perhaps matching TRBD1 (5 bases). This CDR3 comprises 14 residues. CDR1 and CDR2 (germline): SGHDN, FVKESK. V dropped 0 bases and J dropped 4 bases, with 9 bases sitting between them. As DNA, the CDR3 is TGTGCCAGCAGCCAAGATCTCGGGGGCTATGGCTACACCTTC. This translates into CASSQDLGGYGYTF.

CDR3 sequence reads: CASSPGTSYPGNTIYF. CDR3 DNA: TGCGCCAGCAGCCCGGGGACTTCCTACCCGGGAAACACCATATATTTT. The V and J genes are TRBV5-1 and TRBJ1-3; tentative D call: TRBD1 (5 bases). The germline gives CDR1 SGHRS, CDR2 YFSETQ. This CDR3 comprises 16 residues. Trimming removed 4 bases at V and 4 bases at J, with 18 bases between.